This T cell receptor (beta chain) was recorded in a study of shared clonotypes between healthy human individuals. Study-level background: Three plates were used per donor for CD4 naive, three for CD4 memory, two for CD8 naive and one for CD8 memory.

Germline values: CDR1 MNHEY, CDR2 SMNVEV (reference sequence). V shed 0 bases, J shed 2 bases, and the junction held 2 bases outside the gene matches. This CDR3 spans 17 amino acids. Naive CD8 cells, CD45RO-negative and positively selected for CCR7, excluded terminally differentiated effector memory CD45RA+ cells. The input for sorted-subset replicate PCRs was about 0.2 ug DNA, tens of thousands of T cell genomes. The repertoire was sequenced with immunoSEQ multiplex PCR; TCRdb's copy has only in-frame clones and lacks some. The profile covers just over 2,000,000 clones, with around 96% appearing a single time and about 1.1% taken by the ten largest.

The chain links TRBV27 to TRBJ2-7; 15 bases agree with TRBD2. The sequence came from a man between 18 and 35 years old in good health. The material sequenced was naive CD8+ T cells sorted from blood. For the CDR3, the DNA is TGTGCCAGCAGTTTATCTGGACTAGCGGGGGGGGCCTACGAGCAGTACTTC. Amino acids: CASSLSGLAGGAYEQYF.